This TCR beta chain stems from a study of cytomegalovirus exposure and HLA in healthy donors. This CDR3 is 14 amino acids long. Germline loops: CDR1 SGHDT, CDR2 YYEEEE. V was shortened by 4 bases and J by 7 bases, with 18 bases between the two germline ends. Overall study results and limits: First-cohort TCR clusters were later found to tend to co-occur in the roughly 130 validation repertoires. According to the study, around 150 TCR beta chains were cytomegalovirus-associated. Specificity for CMV antigens was confirmed in vitro for three of the CMV-associated chains.

It was the approximately 130-subject validation cohort, separate from the 666-subject first cohort, to which the donors belonged. A note on this clone: What it binds is unknown.

The assay was immunoSEQ multiplex PCR, and TCRdb's table has in-frame clones only and misses some. The sample holds around 52,000 clones; 88% are singletons and the top ten take approximately 6.7%. Material: PBMCs. The chain employs TRBV5-6 and TRBJ2-7; TRBD2 might be the D (6 bases). The receptor's source is a woman under 40 in good health and CMV-seronegative. The CDR3 bases are TGTGCCAGCAGCACGGGGACTGCCTCCTTTGAGCAGTACTTC. This gives the protein CASSTGTASFEQYF.